Described below is a single T cell receptor (beta chain) sequence and its context. The data were obtained in a study of T cell changes during pregnancy in multiple sclerosis. The CDR3 is made up of 14 amino acids. Assay: immunoSEQ multiplex PCR; the TCRdb copy retains only in-frame clones and omits some. The table includes more than 40,000 clones, approximately 92% detected once. This TCR was recovered from a female donor with multiple sclerosis, enrolled in a pregnancy study. Source: CD8+ T cells from peripheral blood mononuclear cells, taken after pregnancy. The chain has TRBV12-1 and TRBJ2-7; the DNA was not used to check the table's D call, TRBD2. TRBV12-1 is a known pseudogene. The CDR3, as DNA: TGTGCCAGCAGCTTTGAGGCACCGCCGGGCGAGCAGTACTTC. This translates into CASSFEAPPGEQYF.